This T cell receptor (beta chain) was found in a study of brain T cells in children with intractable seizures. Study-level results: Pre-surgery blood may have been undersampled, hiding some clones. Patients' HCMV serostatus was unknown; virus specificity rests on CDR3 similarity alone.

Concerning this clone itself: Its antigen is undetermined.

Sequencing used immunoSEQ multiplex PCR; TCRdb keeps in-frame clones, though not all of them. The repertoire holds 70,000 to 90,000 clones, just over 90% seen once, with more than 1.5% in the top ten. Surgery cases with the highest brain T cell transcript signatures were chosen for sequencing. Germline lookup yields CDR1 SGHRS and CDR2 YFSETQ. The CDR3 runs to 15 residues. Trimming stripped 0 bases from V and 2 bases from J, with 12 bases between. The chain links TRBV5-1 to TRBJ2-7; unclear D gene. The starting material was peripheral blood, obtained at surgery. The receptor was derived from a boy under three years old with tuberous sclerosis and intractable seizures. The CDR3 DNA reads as TGCGCCAGCAGCTTGGCAAATCTTTCCCCCTACGAGCAGTACTTC. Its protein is CASSLANLSPYEQYF.